This TCR beta chain appears in the sequencing data of a study of Graves' ophthalmopathy and Graves' hyperthyroidism. For the study at large: Ahead of any treatment, peripheral blood was obtained at the initial diagnosis. Regarding the study as a whole: With a specificity of around 72% and a sensitivity of about 69%, the model predicted ophthalmopathy progression.

Concerning this clonotype: Antigen: not known.

Reliance was placed on clinical symptoms, serum thyroxine, TRAb, thyroid ultrasound and orbital computed tomography for diagnosis. Sampling over 8 ml of fresh peripheral blood provided the PBMCs. Amplification of the TCR beta CDR3 regions used RNA transcripts (as template). Scientists carried out first-round RT-PCR using HTBI primers and then a second-round multiplex PCR. TCRdb re-analysed the multiplex PCR reads in MiXCR, keeping a single row per CDR3 protein. The sample yields around 670,000 distinct CDR3 sequences, 35% to 50% seen once. CDR1 LNHDA and CDR2 SQIVND come from the germline V gene (reference sequence). V lost 4 bases, J lost 6 bases, and 13 bases lay in between. CDR3 length: 14 residues.

Sequenced material: peripheral blood. The sequence derives from an adult man with Graves' ophthalmopathy. The gene calls are TRBV19 and TRBJ1-5, with D possibly matching TRBD1 (6 bases). The CDR3 here is CASSTGRGSQPQHF. In DNA form, the CDR3 reads TGTGCCAGTAGTACGGGGAGGGGGAGTCAGCCCCAGCATTTT. Supplemented by reference TRBV19 and TRBJ1-5, the full variable domain reads DGGITQSPKYLFRKEGQNVTLSCEQNLNHDAMYWYRQDPGQGLRLIYYSQIVNDFQKGDIAEGYSVSREKKESFPLTVTSAQKNPTAFYLCASSTGRGSQPQHFGDGTRLSIL.